This TCR beta chain was sequenced for a study of chemoradiotherapy in HPV16-positive cancers. Overall study: Candidate HPV-specific clones and shared TCR motifs came from a couple of HPV16-positive patients. Study-level points and caveats: The functional HPV-specific definition rests on just a couple of HPV16-positive patients. Non-HPV-specific T cells did not expand in tumors during treatment, whereas candidate HPV-specific clones and E7-related motifs did. Better recurrence-free survival went with HPV-responsive T-cell expansion in HPV16-positive patients.

With regard to this clone: What it recognizes is unknown.

Repertoires were generated with immunoSEQ multiplex PCR, while TCRdb's copy carries only in-frame clones and drops some. In the table there are approximately 950 clones, around four fifths of which are singletons. The CDR3 contains 17 residues. In germline, CDR1 is KGHSH, CDR2 LQKENI. Trimming took 2 bases from V and 4 from J, leaving 15 bases between them. The sequence came from a human donor with HPV-associated anogenital cancer. The chain carries TRBV18 and TRBJ1-6, with D unresolved. The specimen was tumor tissue, collected from a patient who underwent chemoradiotherapy. CDR3: CASSPDGVPIYNSPLHF. CDR3 DNA sequence: TGTGCCAGCTCACCAGACGGGGTTCCCATATATAATTCACCCCTCCACTTT.